This passage covers 19 T cell receptor beta chains from one sample sequenced in a study of cytomegalovirus exposure and HLA in healthy donors. The PCR made use of 60 Vbeta and 13 Jbeta primers. The method was immunoSEQ multiplex PCR; TCRdb's version includes in-frame clones alone and lacks a portion of them. Here the sample spans around 200,000 clones, around 75% being singletons. Sequencing was carried out using PBMCs. These receptors were taken from a male donor in good health and CMV-seronegative.

In its sample, this clone was seen a few times. The CDR3 nucleotides are TGCAGCGTTGATAGCGGTCTCCGAAACACCATATATTTT. Translated, it gives CSVDSGLRNTIYF. J is TRBJ1-3 and V is TRBV29-1; D is uncertain. The V gene lost 3 bases and the J gene lost 5 bases, with 11 bases spanning the gap. CDR1 and CDR2 from the germline V gene are SQVTM and ANQGSEA. This CDR3 is 13 amino acids long.

The chain carries TRBV7-2 and TRBJ2-3; a possible D gene is TRBD2 (6 bases). V shed 1 base and J shed 4 bases, with 18 bases lying between them. Germline lookup yields CDR1 SGHTA and CDR2 FQGNSA. There are 17 residues in the CDR3. CDR3 nucleotide sequence: TGTGCCAGCAGCTTAGAGGTCGGGGGAGCGTTAGCAGATACGCAGTATTTT. Encoded protein: CASSLEVGGALADTQYF.

V usage is TRBV4-2 and J usage is TRBJ2-5; D unclear. V was pared by 0 bases and J by 7 bases, with 12 bases between. This CDR3 contains 14 residues. Germline V gene lookup returns CDR1 LGHNA and CDR2 YNFKEQ. The CDR3: CASSQDTTMGTQYF. The CDR3 DNA reads TGTGCCAGCAGCCAAGATACGACAATGGGGACCCAGTACTTC.

V gene TRBV25-1 combines with J gene TRBJ2-7, with TRBD1 matching over 9 bases. With V trimmed by 6 bases and J by 5 bases, 2 bases remained unmatched. The CDR3 has 12 amino acids. In germline, CDR1 is MGHDK, CDR2 SYGVNS. CDR3 sequence reads: CASRGQGHEQYF. CDR3 nucleotide sequence: TGTGCCAGCAGGGGACAGGGCCACGAGCAGTACTTC.

The CDR3 nucleotides read TGTGCCAGCAGCCCCGGACAGCTTAATCAGCCCCAGCATTTT. This gives the protein CASSPGQLNQPQHF. The chain recombines TRBV6-1 with TRBJ1-5; a weak D match, TRBD1 (6 bases). This CDR3 region has 14 residues. The germline V gene has CDR1 MNHNS and CDR2 SASEGT. Between the trimmed V and J ends, which lost 6 bases and 4 bases, there was a span of 13 bases.

This clone was recorded a few times. The chain is built from TRBV5-1 and TRBJ2-2; no clear D gene. Deletions cut 1 base from V and 4 bases from J, with 5 bases between. This CDR3 comprises 13 residues. In germline, CDR1 is SGHRS, CDR2 YFSETQ. The CDR3 nucleotides are TGCGCCAGCAGCTTGTCGAGCACCGGGGAGCTGTTTTTT. Translation: CASSLSSTGELFF.

The V call is TRBV7-9, the J call TRBJ2-5; D is unresolved. The J call is doubtful: the DNA matches TRBJ2-7 better. The CDR3 has 11 residues. Germline values: CDR1 SEHNR, CDR2 FQNEAQ (reference sequence). The CDR3 sequence: CASSPAYEQYF. DNA of the CDR3: TGTGCCAGCAGCCCCGCCTACGAGCAGTACTTC.

This chain connects TRBV28 to TRBJ2-7; unclear D gene. V was clipped by 4 bases and J by 3 bases, with 10 bases between them. The V gene's germline CDR1 is MDHEN and CDR2 SYDVKM. CDR3 size: 13 residues. CDR3 nucleotide sequence: TGTGCCAGCAGTTCACATACCCACTACGAGCAGTACTTC. Amino acids: CASSSHTHYEQYF.

This clone was counted once. The chain joins TRBV19 to TRBJ1-1; TRBD1 agrees at 9 bases. Germline-derived CDR1 and CDR2 are LNHDA and SQIVND (reference sequence). The CDR3 has 16 residues. The V and J ends lost 2 bases and 2 bases, in that order; junction bases with no gene match: 6. The DNA for the CDR3 is TGTGCCAGTAGTATAAAACCGGGACAGGGAAACACTGAAGCTTTCTTT. It specifies CASSIKPGQGNTEAFF. The variable domain in full, with the rest retrieved from reference TRBV19 and TRBJ1-1, is DGGITQSPKYLFRKEGQNVTLSCEQNLNHDAMYWYRQDPGQGLRLIYYSQIVNDFQKGDIAEGYSVSREKKESFPLTVTSAQKNPTAFYLCASSIKPGQGNTEAFFGQGTRLTVV.

The chain carries TRBV6-6 and TRBJ1-1; 11 positions match TRBD1. The CDR3 is 15 amino acids. Per the germline V gene, CDR1 is MNHNY and CDR2 is SVGAGI (reference sequence). Trimming at V came to 6 bases and at J to 4 bases, leaving 7 bases not matched to a gene. CDR3 DNA sequence: TGTGCCAGCAGCTACGGACAGGGGGCTGGCACTGAAGCTTTCTTT. Its protein product is CASSYGQGAGTEAFF.

On this clone itself: This CDR3 is missing its conserved last phenylalanine or tryptophan, likely due to a read error. The rearrangement joins TRBV6-5 to TRBJ2-3; D might be TRBD1 (6 bases). The CDR3 runs 15 residues. The V and J ends lost 0 bases and 0 bases respectively, with 7 bases between them. The germline CDR1 and CDR2 sequences are MNHEY and SVGAGI. CDR3 nucleotides: TGTGCCAGCAGTTACTCGGACAGTAGCACAGATACGCAGTATCTT. Its protein is CASSYSDSSTDTQYL.

This chain links TRBV23-1 with TRBJ2-5; no reliable D call. TRBV23-1 is assigned to the ORF class and has an uncertain function. This CDR3 comprises 13 residues. V lost 7 bases, J lost 2 bases, and 11 bases lay in between. The CDR3 bases are TGCGCCAGCACCTTACAGAAACAAGAGACCCAGTACTTC. Its protein product is CASTLQKQETQYF.

The chain carries TRBV7-2 and TRBJ1-3; unclear D gene. V lost 1 base, J lost 0 bases, and 4 bases lay in between. Germline V gene sequence: CDR1 SGHTA, CDR2 FQGNSA. CDR3 length: 14 amino acids. The DNA of the CDR3 is TGTGCCAGCAGCTTAGACAGCTCTGGAAACACCATATATTTT. This translates into CASSLDSSGNTIYF.

The gene calls are TRBV18 and TRBJ2-1; possible D gene TRBD2, 6 bases. Trimming shortened V by 2 bases and J by 7 bases, and 12 bases separated the two germline ends. The CDR3 is 14 residues long. Germline lookup yields CDR1 KGHSH and CDR2 LQKENI. In DNA form, the CDR3 reads TGTGCCAGCTCACCAAGCCGTCGGGAGAATGAGCAGTTCTTC. It is translated as CASSPSRRENEQFF.

The chain links TRBV7-3 to TRBJ2-1, with 9 bases fitting TRBD1. The CDR3 sequence is 14 residues long. V shed 5 bases and J 6 bases; nucleotides not matched to a gene: 5. Germline CDR1 and CDR2: SGHTA and FQGTGA. The CDR3 reads CASSPGQGRNEQFF. In DNA, the CDR3 is TGTGCCAGCAGCCCCGGACAGGGGCGCAATGAGCAGTTCTTC.

The chain uses TRBV2 and TRBJ1-2; D remains ambiguous. The CDR3 spans 18 residues. V was trimmed by 0 bases and J by 4 bases, leaving 21 bases between them. The V gene's germline CDR1 is SNHLY and CDR2 FYNNEI. The CDR3 protein is CASSEAHISGSPGYGYTF. The CDR3, as DNA: TGTGCCAGCAGTGAAGCCCATATATCCGGGTCACCTGGCTATGGCTACACCTTC. The entire variable domain, with the rest obtained from reference TRBV2 and TRBJ1-2, is as follows: EPEVTQTPSHQVTQMGQEVILRCVPISNHLYFYWYRQILGQKVEFLVSFYNNEISEKSEIFDDQFSVERPDGSNFTLKIRSTKLEDSAMYFCASSEAHISGSPGYGYTFGSGTRLTVV.

This chain connects TRBV6-5 to TRBJ1-4, with 7 bases that match TRBD1. The germline CDR1 and CDR2 sequences are MNHEY and SVGAGI. The CDR3 has 14 residues. With V trimmed by 5 bases and J by 5 bases, 5 bases remained unmatched. DNA for the CDR3: TGTGCCAGCAGTCCCGACAGGGCCAATGAAAAACTGTTTTTT. Translation gives CASSPDRANEKLFF.

V and J are TRBV15 and TRBJ2-7, with D perhaps matching TRBD1 (5 bases). The V gene's germline CDR1 is LNHNV and CDR2 YYDKDF (reference sequence). The CDR3 extends over 12 amino acids. Trimming took off 6 bases at V and 3 bases at J, with 9 bases between the two ends. Here the CDR3 reads CATSDSYYEQYF. In nucleotides, the CDR3 is TGTGCCACCAGTGACAGCTACTACGAGCAGTACTTC.

J is TRBJ2-7 and V is TRBV28, with 11 bases lining up with TRBD2. CDR3 length equals 15 residues. CDR1 is MDHEN, CDR2 SYDVKM, per germline. J was trimmed by 4 bases and V by 6 bases; bases with no gene match: 8. For the CDR3, the DNA is TGTGCCAGCAGCTTTACTAGCGGGAGATCTTACGAGCAGTACTTC. Amino acid sequence: CASSFTSGRSYEQYF.